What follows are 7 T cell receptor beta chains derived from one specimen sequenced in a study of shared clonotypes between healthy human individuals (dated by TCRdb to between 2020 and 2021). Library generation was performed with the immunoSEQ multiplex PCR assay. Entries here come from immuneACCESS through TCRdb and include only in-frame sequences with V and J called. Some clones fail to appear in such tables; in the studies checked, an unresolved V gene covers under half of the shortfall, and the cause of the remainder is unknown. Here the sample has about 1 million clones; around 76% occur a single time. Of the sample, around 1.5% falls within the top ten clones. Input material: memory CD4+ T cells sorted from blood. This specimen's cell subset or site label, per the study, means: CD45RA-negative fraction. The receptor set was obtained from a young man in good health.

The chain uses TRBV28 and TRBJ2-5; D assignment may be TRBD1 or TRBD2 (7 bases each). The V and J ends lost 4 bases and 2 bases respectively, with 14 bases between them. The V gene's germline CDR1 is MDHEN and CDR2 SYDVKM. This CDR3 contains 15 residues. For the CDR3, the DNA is TGTGCCAGCAGTTCGGGGGGACAGCCACAAGAGACCCAGTACTTC. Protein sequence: CASSSGGQPQETQYF. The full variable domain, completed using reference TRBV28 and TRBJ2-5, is DVKVTQSSRYLVKRTGEKVFLECVQDMDHENMFWYRQDPGLGLRLIYFSYDVKMKEKGDIPEGYSVSREKKERFSLILESASTNQTSMYLCASSSGGQPQETQYFGPGTRLLVL.

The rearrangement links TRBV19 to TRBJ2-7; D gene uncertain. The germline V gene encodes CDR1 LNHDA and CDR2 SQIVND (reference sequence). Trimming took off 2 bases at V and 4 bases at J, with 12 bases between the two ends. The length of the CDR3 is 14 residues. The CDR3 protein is CASSIRPLGYEQYF. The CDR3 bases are TGTGCCAGTAGTATAAGGCCGTTGGGTTACGAGCAGTACTTC.

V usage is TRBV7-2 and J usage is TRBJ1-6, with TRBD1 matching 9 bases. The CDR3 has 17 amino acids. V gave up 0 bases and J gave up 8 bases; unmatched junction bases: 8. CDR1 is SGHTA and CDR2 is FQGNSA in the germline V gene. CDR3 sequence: CASSLAWTGAFHSPLHF. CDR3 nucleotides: TGTGCCAGCAGCTTAGCTTGGACAGGGGCTTTTCATTCACCCCTCCACTTT.

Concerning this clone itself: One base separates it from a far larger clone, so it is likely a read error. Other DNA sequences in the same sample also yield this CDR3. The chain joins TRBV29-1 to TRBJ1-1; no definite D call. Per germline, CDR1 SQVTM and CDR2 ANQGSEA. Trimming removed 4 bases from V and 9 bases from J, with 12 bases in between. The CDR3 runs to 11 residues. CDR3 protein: CSVGGRTKAFF. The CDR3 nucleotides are TGCAGCGTTGGGGGTCGGACTAAAGCTTTCTTT.

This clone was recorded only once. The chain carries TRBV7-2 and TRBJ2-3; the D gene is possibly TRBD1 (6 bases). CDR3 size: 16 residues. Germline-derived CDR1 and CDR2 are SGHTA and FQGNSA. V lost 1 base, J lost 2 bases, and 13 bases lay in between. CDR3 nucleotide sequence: TGTGCCAGCAGCTTAGATATGGCAGGGGTCACAGATACGCAGTATTTT. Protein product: CASSLDMAGVTDTQYF.

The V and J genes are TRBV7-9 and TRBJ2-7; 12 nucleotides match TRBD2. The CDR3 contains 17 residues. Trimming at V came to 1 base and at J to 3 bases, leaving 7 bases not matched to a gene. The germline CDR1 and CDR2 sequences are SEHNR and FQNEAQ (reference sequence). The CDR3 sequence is CASSLDWTSGEGYEQYF. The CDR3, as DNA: TGTGCCAGCAGCTTAGACTGGACTAGCGGGGAAGGCTACGAGCAGTACTTC. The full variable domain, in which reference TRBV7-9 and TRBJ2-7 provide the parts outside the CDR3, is DTGVSQNPRHKITKRGQNVTFRCDPISEHNRLYWYRQTLGQGPEFLTYFQNEAQLEKSRLLSDRFSAERPKGSFSTLEIQRTEQGDSAMYLCASSLDWTSGEGYEQYFGPGTRLTVT.

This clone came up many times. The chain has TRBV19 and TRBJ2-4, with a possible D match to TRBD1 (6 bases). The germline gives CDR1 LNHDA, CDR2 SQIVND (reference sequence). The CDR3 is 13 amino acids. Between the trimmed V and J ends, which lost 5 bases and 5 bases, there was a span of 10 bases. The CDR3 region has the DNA TGTGCCAGTAGTTTGAGACAGGAAAACATTCAGTACTTC. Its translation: CASSLRQENIQYF. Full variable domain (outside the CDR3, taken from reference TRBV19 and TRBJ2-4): DGGITQSPKYLFRKEGQNVTLSCEQNLNHDAMYWYRQDPGQGLRLIYYSQIVNDFQKGDIAEGYSVSREKKESFPLTVTSAQKNPTAFYLCASSLRQENIQYFGAGTRLSVL.